This T cell receptor beta chain was sequenced in a study of T-cell reconstitution after alpha-beta-depleted transplantation in children. Unique molecular identifiers were incorporated during preparation of the TCRbeta library. TCRdb independently ran MiXCR on the PCR reads; one entry per CDR3 protein. This sample carries fewer than 350,000 distinct CDR3 sequences, around a tenth of them seen once, and the ten largest clones take 7.5%. The CDR3 sequence is 14 residues long. CDR1 is SQVTM, CDR2 ANQGSEA, per germline. The V end lost 8 bases, the J end lost 7 bases, and 24 bases lay between the germline ends. This clonotype showed up many times. Its antigen is as yet unknown. Study observations and caveats: High day-60 TCRbeta diversity in some patients came from surviving recipient T cells and thymic progenitors. Once a year had passed after transplant, T-cell counts and diversity came mostly from newly produced T cells. About two months after transplant, alpha-beta T cells reportedly came from several hundred expanded graft clones.

V usage is TRBV29-1 and J usage is TRBJ2-7, with D tentatively TRBD2 (6 bases). Source: PBMCs, taken before TCRalphabeta/CD19-depleted stem cell transplant. This receptor was taken from a boy in the first two years of life with acute myeloid leukemia, due to receive a stem cell transplant. CDR3 DNA: TGCAGCACCAACCCAGCACGGCGGGATAAAGAGCAGTACTTC. Protein product: CSTNPARRDKEQYF.